This T cell receptor beta chain was found in a study of cytomegalovirus exposure and HLA in healthy donors. Both 60 Vbeta primers and 13 Jbeta primers went into the PCR. TCRdb's copy holds only in-frame clones and misses some; the assay was immunoSEQ multiplex PCR. The data contain about 88,000 clones, around 90% of them seen just once; the ten biggest clones take up about 2.5%. V trimming: 9 bases; J trimming: 5 bases; junction bases outside the gene matches: 21. The CDR3 contains 18 residues. Germline-derived CDR1 and CDR2 are LNHDA and SQIVND (reference sequence). The receptor's source is a man younger than 35 in good health and CMV-seronegative. The sequencing input was PBMCs. V is TRBV19 and J is TRBJ2-2; TRBD1 matches 7 bases. The CDR3 nucleotides are TGTGCCAGAGAACGTGCCGGGACAGACCAAATTTGTACCGGGGAGCTGTTTTTT. Protein sequence: CARERAGTDQICTGELFF.